This T cell receptor beta chain was found in a study of regulatory T cells in long-lasting Graves disease. Study observations and caveats: Thyroid tissue was not sampled; only peripheral blood was.

Time point specified: newly diagnosed GD, antithyroid drugs for less than 3 months. Making the TCR library involved RNA that had been extracted from PBMCs. Germline loops: CDR1 MGHRA, CDR2 YSYEKL. Trimming removed 0 bases from V and 0 bases from J, with 14 bases in between. The CDR3 spans 17 residues. On this clonotype itself: Its antigen is unknown.

Library construction for TCR beta used iRepertoire HTBI primers and Arm-PCR of CDR3 regions. MiXCR, run by TCRdb on the multiplex PCR reads, gives a single entry per CDR3 protein. The data contain about 450,000 distinct CDR3 sequences, about 14% of them singletons. The sample also formed part of further work on T cells in Graves' hyperthyroidism and ophthalmopathy. That work states: Peripheral blood also featured most of the thyroid clonotypes expanded above 0.001.

The specimen was peripheral blood mononuclear cells (PBMCs), collected at new diagnosis, from a patient treated with antithyroid drugs. The source of this sequence is a woman aged 45-65 years with Graves disease. This chain connects TRBV4-1 to TRBJ1-1, with no clear D. The CDR3 region is CASSQDLWREVNTEAFF. CDR3 in DNA: TGCGCCAGCAGCCAAGATCTATGGCGAGAAGTGAACACTGAAGCTTTCTTT.